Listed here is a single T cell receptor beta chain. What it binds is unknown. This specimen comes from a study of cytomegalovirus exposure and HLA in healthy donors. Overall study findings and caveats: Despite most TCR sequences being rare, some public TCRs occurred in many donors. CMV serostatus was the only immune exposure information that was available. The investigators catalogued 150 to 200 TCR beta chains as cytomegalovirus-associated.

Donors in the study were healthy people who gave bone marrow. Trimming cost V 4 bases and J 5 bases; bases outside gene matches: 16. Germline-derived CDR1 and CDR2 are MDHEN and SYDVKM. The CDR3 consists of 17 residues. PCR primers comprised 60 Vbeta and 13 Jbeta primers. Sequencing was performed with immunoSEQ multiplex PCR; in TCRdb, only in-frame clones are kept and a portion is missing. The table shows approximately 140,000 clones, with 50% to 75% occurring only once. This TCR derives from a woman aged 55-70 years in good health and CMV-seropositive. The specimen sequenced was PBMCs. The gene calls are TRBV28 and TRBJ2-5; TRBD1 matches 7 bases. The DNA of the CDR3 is TGTGCCAGCAGTTCTCTCTTACTTCAGGGGGATCGGGAGACCCAGTACTTC. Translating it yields CASSSLLLQGDRETQYF.